Following are 23 T cell receptor beta chains from one sample sequenced in a study of CD8+ T cells in alopecia areata. RNA was extracted and reverse transcribed into cDNA as the sequencing template. Clones were sequenced by immunoSEQ multiplex PCR, and TCRdb holds only the in-frame ones, with some missing. The repertoire holds approximately 99,000 clones, with 50% to 60% as singletons. Sequenced: NKG2D-low CD8+ T cells sorted from blood. Receptors were obtained from a human donor with alopecia areata.

V usage is TRBV4-1 and J usage is TRBJ1-1, with D unclear. Per germline, CDR1 MGHRA and CDR2 YSYEKL. Trimming removed 4 bases at V and 1 base at J, with 10 bases between. This CDR3 is built from 14 residues. The CDR3 DNA follows: TGCGCCAGCAGCCCCCGTATACGGAACACTGAAGCTTTCTTT. Protein: CASSPRIRNTEAFF.

J is TRBJ1-2 and V is TRBV29-1, with TRBD1 identical over 10 bases. This CDR3 contains 14 residues. V was pared by 5 bases and J by 5 bases, with 8 bases of the junction left unmatched. Germline V gene sequence: CDR1 SQVTM, CDR2 ANQGSEA. The CDR3 reads CSVRGTGAYYGYTF. The DNA for the CDR3 is TGCAGCGTTCGCGGGACAGGGGCTTATTATGGCTACACCTTC.

The CDR3 is CASRQRGGGTEAFF. The CDR3 DNA reads TGTGCCAGCCGACAACGGGGGGGAGGTACTGAAGCTTTCTTT. V is TRBV2 and J is TRBJ1-1; maybe TRBD1 (5 bases). Trimming removed 8 bases from V and 5 bases from J, with 18 bases in between. CDR1 SNHLY and CDR2 FYNNEI come from the germline V gene. The CDR3 has 14 residues.

The chain carries TRBV11-2 and TRBJ2-7, with 11 bases aligning to TRBD2. There are 17 residues in the CDR3. Germline CDR1 SGHAT, CDR2 FQNNGV. V lost 1 base to trimming and J lost 0 bases; unmatched junction nucleotides: 5. The chain's CDR3 is CASSLVAGGQSSYEQYF. CDR3 in DNA: TGTGCCAGCAGCTTAGTAGCGGGAGGGCAGAGCTCCTACGAGCAGTACTTC.

V and J are TRBV28 and TRBJ2-1; 10 nucleotides line up with TRBD1. V was clipped by 4 bases and J by 4 bases; unmatched bases: 7. The germline V gene encodes CDR1 MDHEN and CDR2 SYDVKM. The CDR3 spans 16 residues. CDR3 region: CASSYRGQGGYNEQFF. Here the CDR3 DNA reads TGTGCCAGCAGTTATAGAGGACAGGGGGGATACAATGAGCAGTTCTTC. The full variable domain, its missing parts supplied by reference TRBV28 and TRBJ2-1, is DVKVTQSSRYLVKRTGEKVFLECVQDMDHENMFWYRQDPGLGLRLIYFSYDVKMKEKGDIPEGYSVSREKKERFSLILESASTNQTSMYLCASSYRGQGGYNEQFFGPGTRLTVL.

This chain links TRBV28 with TRBJ2-3; 9 nucleotides agree with TRBD1. Germline values: CDR1 MDHEN, CDR2 SYDVKM. Germline trimming cut 6 bases from V and 0 bases from J; bases unmatched to any gene: 7. The CDR3 totals 16 residues. CDR3 sequence (DNA): TGTGCCAGCAGGACAACCGGGACAGGGAGCACAGATACGCAGTATTTT. It is translated as CASRTTGTGSTDTQYF. The entire variable domain, with the rest obtained from reference TRBV28 and TRBJ2-3, is as follows: DVKVTQSSRYLVKRTGEKVFLECVQDMDHENMFWYRQDPGLGLRLIYFSYDVKMKEKGDIPEGYSVSREKKERFSLILESASTNQTSMYLCASRTTGTGSTDTQYFGPGTRLTVL.

J is TRBJ2-7 and V is TRBV4-1; 9 positions match TRBD2. Germline values: CDR1 MGHRA, CDR2 YSYEKL. CDR3 length: 14 amino acids. After removal of 2 bases from V and 3 bases from J, the junction contained 2 bases not matched to a gene. The CDR3 bases are TGCGCCAGCAGCCAACTAGCGGGGAACTACGAGCAGTACTTC. This translates into CASSQLAGNYEQYF.

The gene calls are TRBV20-1 and TRBJ2-1, with D uncertain. The germline V and J ends were trimmed by 7 bases and 0 bases, with 4 bases remaining between them. CDR1 DFQATT and CDR2 SNEGSKA come from the germline V gene (reference sequence). The CDR3 contains 11 residues. In DNA, the CDR3 is TGCAGTGGGCGCTCCTACAATGAGCAGTTCTTC. It specifies CSGRSYNEQFF.

The V gene is TRBV29-1, the J gene TRBJ2-5; D not resolved. There are 13 residues in the CDR3. The germline gives CDR1 SQVTM, CDR2 ANQGSEA. V lost 3 bases to trimming and J lost 5 bases, with 13 bases between them. The CDR3 nucleotides are TGCAGCGTTGACTCCCTGTACCTGGAGACCCAGTACTTC. Protein sequence: CSVDSLYLETQYF.

CDR3 in DNA: TGTGCCAGCAGTACCGCGAACACTGAAGCTTTCTTT. This codes for CASSTANTEAFF. V usage is TRBV6-6 and J usage is TRBJ1-1; the D is unclear. Per the germline V gene, CDR1 is MNHNY and CDR2 is SVGAGI (reference sequence). This CDR3 has 12 amino acids. Trimming stripped 5 bases from V and 1 base from J, with 5 bases between.

The chain has TRBV6-6 and TRBJ2-5, with D unclear. CDR1 MNHNY and CDR2 SVGAGI come from the germline V gene (reference sequence). Trimming left V 9 bases short and J 0 bases short, with 8 bases between. There are 12 residues in the CDR3. The CDR3 here is CASWGYQETQYF. The CDR3, as DNA: TGTGCCAGTTGGGGTTACCAAGAGACCCAGTACTTC.

The rearrangement joins TRBV4-1 to TRBJ2-3, with D hard to call. This CDR3 has 14 amino acids. Trimming shortened V by 7 bases and J by 0 bases, and 11 bases separated the two germline ends. Germline values: CDR1 MGHRA, CDR2 YSYEKL. The CDR3 sequence is CASTWAGSTDTQYF. The CDR3 nucleotides read TGCGCCAGCACGTGGGCCGGAAGCACAGATACGCAGTATTTT.

There are a few counts of this clone. The chain employs TRBV2 and TRBJ2-1; D possibly corresponds to TRBD2 (6 bases). Germline V gene data show CDR1 as SNHLY and CDR2 as FYNNEI. V was clipped by 8 bases and J by 0 bases, with 17 bases between them. CDR3 size: 16 residues. The CDR3 sequence: CASGGAKRPSYNEQFF. The DNA of the CDR3 is TGTGCCAGCGGCGGGGCGAAGCGGCCCTCCTACAATGAGCAGTTCTTC.

V is TRBV7-9 and J is TRBJ2-1, with D unclear. The CDR3 consists of 13 residues. Looked up from germline, CDR1 is SEHNR and CDR2 is FQNEAQ (reference sequence). Trimming took off 3 bases at V and 3 bases at J, with 6 bases between the two ends. The CDR3 loop is CASSFLRYNEQFF. As DNA, the CDR3 is TGTGCCAGCAGCTTCCTGCGCTACAATGAGCAGTTCTTC.

V gene TRBV27 combines with J gene TRBJ1-2, with D possibly matching TRBD1 (5 bases). V lost 2 bases and J lost 14, with 18 bases in between. CDR1 is MNHEY and CDR2 is SMNVEV in the germline V gene (reference sequence). This CDR3 comprises 13 residues. The CDR3, as DNA: TGTGCCAGCAGTTTAGGTTCCGGGACGGCGGGGACCTTC. It translates to CASSLGSGTAGTF.

This clone appeared a few times. The chain combines TRBV28 with TRBJ2-5, with D perhaps TRBD1 or TRBD2 (5 bases each). Germline V gives CDR1 MDHEN, CDR2 SYDVKM. V dropped 6 bases and J dropped 5 bases, with 10 bases sitting between them. CDR3 length: 12 residues. This CDR3 is CASSGTWETQYF. The CDR3 region has the DNA TGTGCCAGCAGCGGGACCTGGGAGACCCAGTACTTC. The whole variable domain, remainder taken from reference TRBV28 and TRBJ2-5, is DVKVTQSSRYLVKRTGEKVFLECVQDMDHENMFWYRQDPGLGLRLIYFSYDVKMKEKGDIPEGYSVSREKKERFSLILESASTNQTSMYLCASSGTWETQYFGPGTRLLVL.

The chain joins TRBV9 to TRBJ2-3; 9 bases line up with TRBD2. This CDR3 spans 15 amino acids. Per the germline V gene, CDR1 is SGDLS and CDR2 is YYNGEE. Trimming took 0 bases from V and 5 from J; bases not matched to a gene: 4. For the CDR3, the DNA is TGTGCCAGCAGCGTAGGGGTTAGCGGGGGAGATACGCAGTATTTT. This sequence encodes CASSVGVSGGDTQYF.

The rearrangement uses TRBV14 and TRBJ1-2; D is possibly TRBD1 (5 bases). There are 15 residues in the CDR3. Germline CDR1 is SGHDN and CDR2 is FVKESK. Deletions cut 5 bases from V and 6 bases from J, with 19 bases between. This CDR3 reads CASSYSFRVGDGYTF. The DNA of the CDR3 is TGTGCCAGCAGCTACAGTTTCAGGGTCGGGGATGGCTACACCTTC.

The rearrangement uses TRBV4-1 and TRBJ2-1; 13 bases fit TRBD2. The CDR3 extends over 15 amino acids. The V gene's germline CDR1 is MGHRA and CDR2 YSYEKL. The V gene end was trimmed by 1 base and the J gene end by 9 bases; junction bases not matched to a gene: 3. The CDR3: CASSQGLAGGTEQFF. CDR3 coding DNA: TGCGCCAGCAGCCAAGGACTAGCGGGAGGAACTGAGCAGTTCTTC.

The chain recombines TRBV27 with TRBJ2-7; the match to TRBD1 covers 7 bases. Germline V gene data show CDR1 as MNHEY and CDR2 as SMNVEV (reference sequence). There are 16 residues in the CDR3. V lost 5 bases and J lost 1; bases outside the gene matches: 11. CDR3 protein: CASSLTRDSWSYEQYF. The DNA of the CDR3 is TGTGCCAGCAGTCTCACCAGGGACAGCTGGTCCTACGAGCAGTACTTC.

The gene calls are TRBV25-1 and TRBJ2-7; D might be TRBD1 (5 bases). The V end was cut by 6 bases, the J end by 2 bases, with 14 bases between. Germline loops: CDR1 MGHDK, CDR2 SYGVNS. The CDR3 runs 14 residues. CDR3 coding DNA: TGTGCCAGCAGAGCAGGGCTACCGCCCTACGAGCAGTACTTC. Protein product: CASRAGLPPYEQYF.

The chain carries TRBV27 and TRBJ1-1; TRBD1 is a possible D gene (6 bases). V dropped 2 bases and J dropped 4 bases, with 11 bases sitting between them. CDR1 and CDR2 from the germline V gene are MNHEY and SMNVEV (reference sequence). This CDR3 contains 14 residues. The CDR3 is CASSLGGRGTEAFF. The CDR3 bases are TGTGCCAGCAGTTTAGGTGGCAGGGGCACTGAAGCTTTCTTT.

In its sample, this clone was seen many times. The gene calls are TRBV28 and TRBJ2-1; D unresolved. The CDR3 length is 14 residues. Germline lookup yields CDR1 MDHEN and CDR2 SYDVKM. Trimming left V 5 bases short and J 6 bases short, with 14 bases between. This CDR3 reads CASSRVLGSNEQFF. The CDR3 DNA reads TGTGCCAGCAGTAGAGTCCTAGGGTCCAATGAGCAGTTCTTC.